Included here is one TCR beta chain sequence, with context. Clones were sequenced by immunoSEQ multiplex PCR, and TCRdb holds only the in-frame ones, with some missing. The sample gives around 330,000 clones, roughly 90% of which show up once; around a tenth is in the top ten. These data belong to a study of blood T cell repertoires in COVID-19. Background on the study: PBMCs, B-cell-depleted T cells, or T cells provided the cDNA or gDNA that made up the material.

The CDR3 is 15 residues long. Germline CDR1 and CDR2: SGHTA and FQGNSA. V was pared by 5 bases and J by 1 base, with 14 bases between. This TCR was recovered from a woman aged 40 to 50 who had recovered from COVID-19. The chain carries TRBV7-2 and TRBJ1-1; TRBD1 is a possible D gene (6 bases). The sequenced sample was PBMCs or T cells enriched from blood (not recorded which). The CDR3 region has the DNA TGTGCCAGCAGCATCCGACAGGTCGGGAACACTGAAGCTTTCTTT. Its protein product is CASSIRQVGNTEAFF.